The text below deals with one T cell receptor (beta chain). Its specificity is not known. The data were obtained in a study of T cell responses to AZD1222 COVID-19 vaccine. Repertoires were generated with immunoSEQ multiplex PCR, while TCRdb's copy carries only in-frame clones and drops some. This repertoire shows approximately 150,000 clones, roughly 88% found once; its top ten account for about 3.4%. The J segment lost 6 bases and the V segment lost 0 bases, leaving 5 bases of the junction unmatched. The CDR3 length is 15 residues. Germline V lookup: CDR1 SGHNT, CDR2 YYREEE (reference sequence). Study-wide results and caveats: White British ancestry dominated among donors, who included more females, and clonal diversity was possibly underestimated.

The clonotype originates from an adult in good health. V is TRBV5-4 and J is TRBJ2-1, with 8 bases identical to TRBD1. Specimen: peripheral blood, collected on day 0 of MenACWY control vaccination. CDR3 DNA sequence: TGTGCCAGCAGCTTGGCCTTTACAGGGGGCAATGAGCAGTTCTTC. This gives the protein CASSLAFTGGNEQFF.